The TCR beta chain described here comes from a study of blood T cell repertoires in COVID-19. Study-level background: Acute and convalescent COVID-19 specimens originated in the United States, Italy and Spain. PBMCs, B-cell-depleted T cells, or T cells were the source of the cDNA or gDNA that made up the material.

This clone was found a few times. Trimming took 4 bases from V and 5 from J; bases not matched to a gene: 2. This CDR3 spans 14 amino acids. CDR1 and CDR2 from the germline V gene are MNHNY and SVGAGI (reference sequence). Assay used: immunoSEQ multiplex PCR; TCRdb lists only in-frame clones, some missing. The repertoire holds 150,000 to 250,000 clones, with approximately 84% as singletons. The source is a human donor with acute or convalescent COVID-19. The donor label of this sample is uncertain. The rearrangement joins TRBV6-6 to TRBJ2-7; 13 nucleotides align to TRBD2. The sample taken for sequencing was peripheral blood. CDR3 sequence (DNA): TGTGCCAGCAGTTTTGGGACTAGCGGGAACGAGCAGTACTTC. Protein product: CASSFGTSGNEQYF.